Each of the 27 T cell receptor beta chains below was sequenced from the same sample in a study of cytomegalovirus exposure and HLA in healthy donors. PCR employed 60 Vbeta and 13 Jbeta primers. Sequencing used immunoSEQ multiplex PCR; TCRdb keeps in-frame clones, though not all of them. The table has 90,000 or so clones, around four fifths seen once. The sequenced material came from PBMCs. Receptors were obtained from a woman in her forties in good health and CMV-seronegative.

This chain connects TRBV7-8 to TRBJ2-3, with TRBD2 matching over 12 bases. Germline-derived CDR1 and CDR2 are SGHVS and FQNEAQ. The CDR3 spans 18 residues. The trim removed 5 bases at V and 2 bases at J, leaving 11 bases unmatched. CDR3 nucleotide sequence: TGTGCCAGCAGCACTCGGCCTGGACTAGCGGGGTTCACAGATACGCAGTATTTT. Translating gives CASSTRPGLAGFTDTQYF.

The J gene is TRBJ2-5, the V gene TRBV27; TRBD2 matches 8 bases. TRBJ2-7 explains the end of the DNA better; the J call may be wrong. The length of the CDR3 is 14 residues. Germline V gene data show CDR1 as MNHEY and CDR2 as SMNVEV (reference sequence). The DNA for the CDR3 is TGTGCCAGCAGTCTGACTACTAGCGGATACGAGCAGTACTTC. Encoded protein: CASSLTTSGYEQYF.

The gene calls are TRBV7-2 and TRBJ1-5; the match to TRBD1 covers 9 bases. CDR1 and CDR2 from the germline V gene are SGHTA and FQGNSA. V was pared by 4 bases and J by 4 bases, with 2 bases of the junction left unmatched. This CDR3 is built from 14 residues. The CDR3 reads CASSSGQGNQPQHF. DNA for the CDR3: TGTGCCAGCAGCTCGGGACAGGGAAATCAGCCCCAGCATTTT.

The chain combines TRBV28 with TRBJ2-7; 7 bases align to TRBD1. This CDR3 spans 16 amino acids. Germline V CDR1 and CDR2: MDHEN, SYDVKM. V dropped 5 bases and J dropped 8; count of bases not matched to a gene: 18. DNA of the CDR3: TGTGCCAGCAGTCCTCCAAGGGGGCGGATCGGTCAGCAGCAGTACTTC. Translating it yields CASSPPRGRIGQQQYF. The whole variable domain, filled in from reference TRBV28 and TRBJ2-7, reads DVKVTQSSRYLVKRTGEKVFLECVQDMDHENMFWYRQDPGLGLRLIYFSYDVKMKEKGDIPEGYSVSREKKERFSLILESASTNQTSMYLCASSPPRGRIGQQQYFGPGTRLTVT.

The chain couples TRBV27 to TRBJ1-3; maybe TRBD1 (5 bases). With 6 bases removed from V and 2 bases from J, the gap between germline ends came to 14 bases. This CDR3 has 15 amino acids. Germline V gene data show CDR1 as MNHEY and CDR2 as SMNVEV (reference sequence). The DNA for the CDR3 is TGTGCCAGCAGCCTCCTTGGGGGGACTGGAAACACCATATATTTT. Protein product: CASSLLGGTGNTIYF.

Comment on this clone: At the DNA level, this CDR3 is encoded by other sequences in the same sample as well. The chain employs TRBV15 and TRBJ2-7; 10 positions agree with TRBD1. The germline gives CDR1 LNHNV, CDR2 YYDKDF (reference sequence). V lost 3 bases and J lost 5; bases outside the gene matches: 7. This CDR3 contains 15 residues. The CDR3 reads CATSRTGTGVHEQYF. The CDR3 nucleotides are TGTGCCACCAGCAGGACCGGGACAGGGGTACACGAGCAGTACTTC.

This chain joins TRBV6-1 and TRBJ2-4, with TRBD2 as a possible D gene (7 bases). The CDR3 length is 18 residues. Germline CDR1 reads MNHNS; CDR2 reads SASEGT. V was cut by 2 bases and J by 1 base, with 18 bases left in between. The CDR3 DNA reads TGTGCCAGCAGTGAACGGGGGGCAATGGAGTGGGCCAAAAACATTCAGTACTTC. Translated: CASSERGAMEWAKNIQYF.

The chain links TRBV5-1 to TRBJ2-3, with 9 nucleotides matching TRBD1. Germline values: CDR1 SGHRS, CDR2 YFSETQ. The V gene end was trimmed by 5 bases and the J gene end by 3 bases; junction bases not matched to a gene: 7. The CDR3 consists of 15 residues. The CDR3 loop reads CASRTGTGRTDTQYF. DNA for the CDR3: TGCGCCAGCAGGACCGGGACAGGGAGGACAGATACGCAGTATTTT.

CDR3 bases: TGTGCCAGCAGCTCTCTTACAGGACGGAGCTACAATGAGCAGTTCTTC. It translates to CASSSLTGRSYNEQFF. This chain links TRBV5-4 with TRBJ2-1, with a possible D match to TRBD1 (5 bases). The CDR3 runs to 16 residues. Germline V gene sequence: CDR1 SGHNT, CDR2 YYREEE (reference sequence). V lost 3 bases to trimming and J lost 3 bases, with 16 bases between them.

The V gene is TRBV6-5, the J gene TRBJ2-7; D remains ambiguous. Trimming stripped 5 bases from V and 5 bases from J, with 10 bases between. The length of the CDR3 is 12 residues. Per the germline V gene, CDR1 is MNHEY and CDR2 is SVGAGI. Here the CDR3 reads CASSQLRNEQYF. The CDR3 bases are TGTGCCAGCAGTCAACTGAGGAACGAGCAGTACTTC.

The chain couples TRBV5-1 to TRBJ2-7, with TRBD1 as a possible D gene (5 bases). CDR3 length: 15 residues. Germline V gene sequence: CDR1 SGHRS, CDR2 YFSETQ. Trimming left V 0 bases short and J 7 bases short, with 17 bases between. CDR3 loop: CASSLAQDKVWEQYF. CDR3 sequence (DNA): TGCGCCAGCAGCTTGGCGCAGGACAAGGTTTGGGAGCAGTACTTC.

The CDR3: CASRTRTSGRAGTDTQYF. The CDR3 region has the DNA TGTGCCAGCAGAACCCGGACTAGCGGGAGGGCCGGCACAGATACGCAGTATTTT. The rearrangement uses TRBV6-4 and TRBJ2-3, with 15 bases matching TRBD2. J lost 1 base, V lost 6 bases, and 8 bases had no gene match. CDR3 length: 18 amino acids. Looked up from germline, CDR1 is MRHNA and CDR2 is SNTAGT.

The chain recombines TRBV7-2 with TRBJ1-5; 7 nucleotides line up with TRBD1. CDR3 size: 16 residues. Germline V gives CDR1 SGHTA, CDR2 FQGNSA. Germline trimming cut 5 bases from V and 3 bases from J; bases unmatched to any gene: 10. Here the CDR3 reads CASSPKRQGNNQPQHF. CDR3 nucleotide sequence: TGTGCCAGCAGCCCAAAGAGACAGGGAAACAATCAGCCCCAGCATTTT. The full variable domain, rest sourced from reference TRBV7-2 and TRBJ1-5, is GAGVSQSPSNKVTEKGKDVELRCDPISGHTALYWYRQSLGQGLEFLIYFQGNSAPDKSGLPSDRFSAERTGGSVSTLTIQRTQQEDSAVYLCASSPKRQGNNQPQHFGDGTRLSIL.

The rearrangement joins TRBV7-2 to TRBJ1-2, with D tentatively TRBD1 (5 bases). The CDR3 has 15 residues. V gave up 5 bases and J gave up 6 bases, with 19 bases separating them. The V gene's germline CDR1 is SGHTA and CDR2 FQGNSA. The CDR3 region is CASSPYNVGRDGYTF. CDR3 DNA: TGTGCCAGCAGCCCCTATAACGTGGGCAGGGATGGCTACACCTTC.

The chain joins TRBV4-3 to TRBJ2-2; 9 bases are a match to TRBD1. The CDR3 is 16 amino acids. The V and J ends lost 3 bases and 3 bases, in that order; junction bases with no gene match: 5. The V gene's germline CDR1 is LGHNA and CDR2 YSLEER. CDR3 residues: CASSQNTGGDTGELFF. The CDR3 DNA is TGCGCCAGCAGCCAGAACACAGGGGGCGACACCGGGGAGCTGTTTTTT.

This clone was counted a single time. The chain is built from TRBV7-2 and TRBJ1-5; 8 positions agree with TRBD1. This CDR3 is built from 13 residues. CDR1 and CDR2 (germline): SGHTA, FQGNSA. Trimming at V came to 5 bases and at J to 5 bases, leaving 2 bases not matched to a gene. CDR3 in amino acids: CASSGTGYQPQHF. CDR3 coding DNA: TGTGCCAGCAGCGGGACAGGTTATCAGCCCCAGCATTTT.

V is TRBV29-1 and J is TRBJ2-7; D might be TRBD2 (6 bases). The V end lost 4 bases, the J end lost 2 bases, and 15 bases lay between the germline ends. The V gene's germline CDR1 is SQVTM and CDR2 ANQGSEA. The CDR3 loop spans 14 amino acids. The CDR3 loop is CSVVWDSSPYEQYF. The CDR3 bases are TGCAGCGTTGTATGGGACTCGTCGCCCTACGAGCAGTACTTC.

This clone was seen a few times. The chain is built from TRBV29-1 and TRBJ1-5; D is unclear. The germline V gene has CDR1 SQVTM and CDR2 ANQGSEA. The V gene lost 5 bases and the J gene lost 4 bases, with 9 bases spanning the gap. CDR3 length: 12 amino acids. This CDR3 reads CSVLSKNQPQHF. The CDR3 nucleotides are TGCAGCGTTCTGAGTAAGAATCAGCCCCAGCATTTT.

The chain joins TRBV18 to TRBJ2-7; possibly TRBD1 for D (6 bases). The CDR3 loop spans 14 amino acids. V shed 3 bases and J shed 2 bases, with 11 bases lying between them. The germline gives CDR1 KGHSH, CDR2 LQKENI. CDR3 in amino acids: CASSPTGGTYEQYF. CDR3 sequence (DNA): TGTGCCAGCTCACCGACAGGAGGAACCTACGAGCAGTACTTC.

The CDR3 bases are TGTGCCAGCAGCTTACAGCCTAGCGGGGTCTCCTACGAGCAGTACTTC. It encodes CASSLQPSGVSYEQYF. V gene TRBV7-2 combines with J gene TRBJ2-7, with 9 bases identical to TRBD2. The CDR3 is 16 amino acids. J was trimmed by 0 bases and V by 2 bases; bases with no gene match: 5. Germline V gene lookup returns CDR1 SGHTA and CDR2 FQGNSA.

This clone came up a few times. The rearrangement links TRBV5-1 to TRBJ1-1, with unresolved D. Per the germline V gene, CDR1 is SGHRS and CDR2 is YFSETQ. The CDR3 runs 14 residues. The V gene lost 0 bases and the J gene lost 0 bases, with 6 bases spanning the gap. CDR3 coding DNA: TGCGCCAGCAGCTTGGGGACTATGAACACTGAAGCTTTCTTT. Translated: CASSLGTMNTEAFF. The complete variable domain, with remaining parts taken from reference TRBV5-1 and TRBJ1-1, reads KAGVTQTPRYLIKTRGQQVTLSCSPISGHRSVSWYQQTPGQGLQFLFEYFSETQRNKGNFPGRFSGRQFSNSRSEMNVSTLELGDSALYLCASSLGTMNTEAFFGQGTRLTVV.

To note about this clone: No conserved phenylalanine or tryptophan is present at the end of the CDR3, so a read error is the likely explanation. The DNA is omitted, as the CDR3 cannot be located on it reliably, and the CDR3 follows TCRdb's listing. The rearrangement links TRBV2 to TRBJ2-7; the table's D call, TRBD2, has no DNA check behind it. CDR1 and CDR2 from the germline V gene are SNHLY and FYNNEI. The CDR3 spans 10 amino acids, including both terminal residues. The CDR3 loop is CASKRDLKVI.

V gene TRBV7-8 combines with J gene TRBJ2-3; D possibly corresponds to TRBD1 (6 bases). The CDR3 is 20 residues long. Germline lookup yields CDR1 SGHVS and CDR2 FQNEAQ. With 0 bases removed from V and 5 bases from J, the gap between germline ends came to 27 bases. The CDR3 sequence: CASSLAVKRGRTAEIDTQYF. CDR3 bases: TGTGCCAGCAGCTTAGCGGTGAAAAGGGGCCGGACAGCGGAAATAGATACGCAGTATTTT.

The table lists this clone with a few counts. The junction shows a germline mismatch at one end, possibly a read error. The chain employs TRBV7-9 and TRBJ1-1; no reliable D call. CDR3 length equals 12 residues. Germline CDR1 and CDR2: SEHNR and FQNEAQ (reference sequence). The DNA for the CDR3 is TGTTCCAGCAGCTTAATAAACACTGAAGCTTTCTTT. It specifies CSSSLINTEAFF. Looking up the rest from reference TRBV7-9 and TRBJ1-1 gives the full variable domain: DTGVSQNPRHKITKRGQNVTFRCDPISEHNRLYWYRQTLGQGPEFLTYFQNEAQLEKSRLLSDRFSAERPKGSFSTLEIQRTEQGDSAMYLCSSSLINTEAFFGQGTRLTVV.

The sample holds one count of this clone. Sequence at one end of the junction differs from germline and may be a read error. The sample has other DNA sequences that encode this CDR3 too. The rearrangement links TRBV25-1 to TRBJ1-1, with a tentative D call TRBD1 (5 bases). The CDR3 length is 17 residues. Germline V gene data show CDR1 as MGHDK and CDR2 as SYGVNS. The CDR3 nucleotides read TGTGCCAGCAGTGAATCGACCCCCGACAGAAGGGGCACTGAGGCTTTCTTT. Translating gives CASSESTPDRRGTEAFF.

The chain carries TRBV27 and TRBJ2-7; weak D call: TRBD2 (6 bases). The CDR3 spans 14 residues. With 5 bases removed from V and 0 bases from J, the gap between germline ends came to 11 bases. CDR1 and CDR2 (germline): MNHEY, SMNVEV (reference sequence). This chain's CDR3 is CASSLTRLSYEQYF. The CDR3 DNA reads TGTGCCAGCAGTCTGACTAGACTCTCCTACGAGCAGTACTTC.

CDR3 nucleotides: TGTGCCAGCAGTTTCCTCGGAGGGGCCTCTAATCAGCCCCAGCATTTT. Protein sequence: CASSFLGGASNQPQHF. The rearrangement joins TRBV27 to TRBJ1-5; tentatively, D is TRBD1 (5 bases). V was clipped by 3 bases and J by 4 bases, with 16 bases between them. This CDR3 contains 16 residues. The germline V gene has CDR1 MNHEY and CDR2 SMNVEV (reference sequence).